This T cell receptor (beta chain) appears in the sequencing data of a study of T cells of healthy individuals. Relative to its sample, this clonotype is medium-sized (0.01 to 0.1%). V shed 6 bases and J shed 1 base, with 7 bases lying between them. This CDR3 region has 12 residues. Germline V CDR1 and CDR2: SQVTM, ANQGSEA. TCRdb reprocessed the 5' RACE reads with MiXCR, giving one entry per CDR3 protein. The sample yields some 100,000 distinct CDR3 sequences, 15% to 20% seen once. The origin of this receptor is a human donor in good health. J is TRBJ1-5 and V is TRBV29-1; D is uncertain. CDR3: CSVGLSNQPQHF. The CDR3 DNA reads TGCAGCGTCGGTCTGAGCAATCAGCCCCAGCATTTT.